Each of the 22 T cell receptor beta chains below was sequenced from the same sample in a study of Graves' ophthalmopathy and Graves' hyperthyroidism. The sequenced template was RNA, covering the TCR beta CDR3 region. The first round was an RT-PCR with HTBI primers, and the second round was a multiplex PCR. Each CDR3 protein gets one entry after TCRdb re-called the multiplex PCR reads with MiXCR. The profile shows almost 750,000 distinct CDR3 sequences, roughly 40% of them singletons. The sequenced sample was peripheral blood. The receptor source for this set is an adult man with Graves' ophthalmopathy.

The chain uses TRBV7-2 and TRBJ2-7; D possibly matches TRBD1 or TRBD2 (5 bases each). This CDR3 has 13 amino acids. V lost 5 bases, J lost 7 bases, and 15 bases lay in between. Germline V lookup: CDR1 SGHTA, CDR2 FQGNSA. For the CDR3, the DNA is TGTGCCAGCAGCCCCGGGGTTGGGGGAGAGCAGTACTTC. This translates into CASSPGVGGEQYF.

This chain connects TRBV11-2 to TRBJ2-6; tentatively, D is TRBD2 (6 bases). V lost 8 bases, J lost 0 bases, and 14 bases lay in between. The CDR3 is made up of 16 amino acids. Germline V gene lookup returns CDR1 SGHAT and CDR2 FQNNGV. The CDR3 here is CASGGDVPSGANVLTF. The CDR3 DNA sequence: TGTGCCAGCGGAGGGGACGTGCCCTCTGGGGCCAACGTCCTGACTTTC.

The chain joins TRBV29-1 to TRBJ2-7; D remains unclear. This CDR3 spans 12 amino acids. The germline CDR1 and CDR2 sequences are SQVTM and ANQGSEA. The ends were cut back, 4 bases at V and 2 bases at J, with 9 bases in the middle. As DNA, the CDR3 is TGCAGCGTTGTCATAGGGACCTACGAGCAGTACTTC. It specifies CSVVIGTYEQYF.

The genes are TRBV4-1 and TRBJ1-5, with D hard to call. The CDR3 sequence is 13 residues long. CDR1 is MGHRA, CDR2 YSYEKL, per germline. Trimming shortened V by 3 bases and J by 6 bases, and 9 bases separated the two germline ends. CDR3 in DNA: TGCGCCAGCAGCCAGGCGATCGGTCAGCCCCAGCATTTT. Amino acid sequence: CASSQAIGQPQHF.

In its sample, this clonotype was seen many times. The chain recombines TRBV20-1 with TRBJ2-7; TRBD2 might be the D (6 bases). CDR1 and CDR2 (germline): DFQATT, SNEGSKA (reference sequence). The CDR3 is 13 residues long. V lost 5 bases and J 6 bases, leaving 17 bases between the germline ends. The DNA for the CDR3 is TGCAGTGCTCCACGGACTGGCGGGGCCGAGCAGTACTTC. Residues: CSAPRTGGAEQYF.

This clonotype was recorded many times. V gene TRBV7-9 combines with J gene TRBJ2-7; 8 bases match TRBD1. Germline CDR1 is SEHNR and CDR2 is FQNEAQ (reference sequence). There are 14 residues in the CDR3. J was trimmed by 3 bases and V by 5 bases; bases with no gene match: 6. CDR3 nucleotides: TGTGCCAGCAGCCCTAGGACAGGGAGCTACGAGCAGTACTTC. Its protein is CASSPRTGSYEQYF.

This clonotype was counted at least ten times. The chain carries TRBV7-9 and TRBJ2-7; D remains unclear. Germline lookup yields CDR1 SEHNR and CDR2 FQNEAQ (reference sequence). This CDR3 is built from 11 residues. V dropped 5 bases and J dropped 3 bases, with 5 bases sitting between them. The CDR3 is CASSPGYEQYF. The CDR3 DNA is TGTGCCAGCAGCCCCGGCTACGAGCAGTACTTC.

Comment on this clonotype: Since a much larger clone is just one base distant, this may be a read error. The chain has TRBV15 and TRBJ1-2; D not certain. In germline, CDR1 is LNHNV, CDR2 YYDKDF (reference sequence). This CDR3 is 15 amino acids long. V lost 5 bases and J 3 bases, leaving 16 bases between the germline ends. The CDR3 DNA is TGTGCCACCAGCCCCGTGGGTTTCCTGGACTATGGCTACACCTTC. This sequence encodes CATSPVGFLDYGYTF. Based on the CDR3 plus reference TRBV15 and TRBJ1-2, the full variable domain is DAMVIQNPRYQVTQFGKPVTLSCSQTLNHNVMYWYQQKSSQAPKLLFHYYDKDFNNEADTPDNFQSRRPNTSFCFLDIRSPGLGDTAMYLCATSPVGFLDYGYTFGSGTRLTVV.

The chain's CDR3 is CASSHPDRVGSPLHF. The CDR3 nucleotides read TGCGCCAGCAGCCACCCTGACAGGGTCGGTTCACCCCTCCACTTT. The chain has TRBV4-3 and TRBJ1-6; 7 bases match TRBD1. The CDR3 contains 15 residues. V dropped 3 bases and J dropped 9; count of bases not matched to a gene: 8. Germline V lookup: CDR1 LGHNA, CDR2 YSLEER.

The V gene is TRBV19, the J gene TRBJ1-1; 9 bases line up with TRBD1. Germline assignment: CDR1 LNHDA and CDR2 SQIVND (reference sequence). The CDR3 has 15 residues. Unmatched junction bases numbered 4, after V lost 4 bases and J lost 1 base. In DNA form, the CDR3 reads TGTGCCAGTAGTAGAAGACAGGGGGGGAACACTGAAGCTTTCTTT. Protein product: CASSRRQGGNTEAFF.

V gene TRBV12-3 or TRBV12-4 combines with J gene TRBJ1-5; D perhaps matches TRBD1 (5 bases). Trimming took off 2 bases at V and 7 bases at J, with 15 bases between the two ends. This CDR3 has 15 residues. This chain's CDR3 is CASSLRGGERQPQHF. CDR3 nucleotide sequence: TGTGCCAGCAGTTTAAGGGGTGGGGAAAGACAGCCCCAGCATTTT.

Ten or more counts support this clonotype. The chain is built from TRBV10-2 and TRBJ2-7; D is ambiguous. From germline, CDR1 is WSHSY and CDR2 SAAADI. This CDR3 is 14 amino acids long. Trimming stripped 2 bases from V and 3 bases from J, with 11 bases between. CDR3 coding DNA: TGCGCCAGCAGTGAGACACCAGGCGTCTACGAGCAGTACTTC. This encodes CASSETPGVYEQYF.

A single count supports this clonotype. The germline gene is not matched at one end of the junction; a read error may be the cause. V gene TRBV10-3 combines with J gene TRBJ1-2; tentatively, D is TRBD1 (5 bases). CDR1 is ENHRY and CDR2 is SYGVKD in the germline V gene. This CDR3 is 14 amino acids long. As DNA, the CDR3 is TGTGCCAGCAGTGAACTCGGGGCAGCTCCTGGCTACACCTTC. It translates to CASSELGAAPGYTF.

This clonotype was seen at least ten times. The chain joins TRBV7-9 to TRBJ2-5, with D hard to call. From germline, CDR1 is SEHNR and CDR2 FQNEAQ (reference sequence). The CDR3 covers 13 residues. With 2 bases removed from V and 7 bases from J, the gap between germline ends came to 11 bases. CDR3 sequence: CASSLRSLGTQYF. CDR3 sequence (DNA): TGTGCCAGCAGCTTACGCAGCCTTGGGACCCAGTACTTC.

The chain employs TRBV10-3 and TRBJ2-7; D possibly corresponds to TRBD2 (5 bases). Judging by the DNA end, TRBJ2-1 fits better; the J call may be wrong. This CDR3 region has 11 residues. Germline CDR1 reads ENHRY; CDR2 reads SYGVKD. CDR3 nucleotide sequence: TGTGCCATCAGTGAATCGGGAGAGCAGTTCTTC. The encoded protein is CAISESGEQFF.

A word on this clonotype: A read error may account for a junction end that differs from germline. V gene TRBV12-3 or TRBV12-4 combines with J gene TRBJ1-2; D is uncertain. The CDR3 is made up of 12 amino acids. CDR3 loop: CAGSRTRYGYTF. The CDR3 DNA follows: TGTGCCGGCAGCCGGACCCGATATGGCTACACCTTC.

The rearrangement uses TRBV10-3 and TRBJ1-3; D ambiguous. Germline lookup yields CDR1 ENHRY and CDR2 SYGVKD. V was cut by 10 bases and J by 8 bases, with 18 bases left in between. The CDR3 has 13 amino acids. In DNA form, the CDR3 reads TGTGCCACTAGTGGTGGCTATGGCTACACCATATATTTT. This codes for CATSGGYGYTIYF.

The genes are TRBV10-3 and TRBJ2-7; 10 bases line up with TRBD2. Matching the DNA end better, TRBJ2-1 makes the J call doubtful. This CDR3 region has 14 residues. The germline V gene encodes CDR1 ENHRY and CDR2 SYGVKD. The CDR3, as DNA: TGTGCCATCAGTGAGGGACTAGCGGCCAATGAGCAGTTCTTC. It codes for CAISEGLAANEQFF.

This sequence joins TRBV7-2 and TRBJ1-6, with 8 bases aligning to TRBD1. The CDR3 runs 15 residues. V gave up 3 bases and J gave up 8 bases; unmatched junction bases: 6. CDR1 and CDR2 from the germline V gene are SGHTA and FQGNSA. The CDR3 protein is CASSFTDRDDSPLHF. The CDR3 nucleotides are TGTGCCAGCAGCTTTACGGACAGGGATGATTCACCCCTCCACTTT.

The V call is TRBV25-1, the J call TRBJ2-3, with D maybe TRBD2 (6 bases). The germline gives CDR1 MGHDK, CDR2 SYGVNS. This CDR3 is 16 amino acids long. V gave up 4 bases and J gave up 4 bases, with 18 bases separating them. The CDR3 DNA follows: TGTGCCAGCAGTGTGGGAATGGAGGGCAGGGCAGATACGCAGTATTTT. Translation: CASSVGMEGRADTQYF.

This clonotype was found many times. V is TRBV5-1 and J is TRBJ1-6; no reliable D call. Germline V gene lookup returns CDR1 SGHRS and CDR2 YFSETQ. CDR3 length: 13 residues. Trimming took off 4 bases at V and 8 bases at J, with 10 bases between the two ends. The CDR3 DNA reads TGCGCCAGCAGCCCCTTGGCAGATTCACCCCTCCACTTT. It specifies CASSPLADSPLHF.

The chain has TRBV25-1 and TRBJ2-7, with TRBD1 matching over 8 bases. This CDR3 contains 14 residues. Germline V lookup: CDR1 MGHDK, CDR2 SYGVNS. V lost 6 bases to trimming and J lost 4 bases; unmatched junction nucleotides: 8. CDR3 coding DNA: TGTGCCAGCAGCGGACAGGGAGACGTGTACGAGCAGTACTTC. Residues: CASSGQGDVYEQYF.